This is a list of T cell receptor beta chains from one sample in a study of T cell repertoires in cytomegalovirus infection. TCRdb recomputed calls from the reads with MiXCR, one row per CDR3 protein. The repertoire holds about 340,000 distinct CDR3 sequences, almost 30% seen once, with about 20% in the top ten. Their antigens are not known. The sample consisted of cultured PBMCs, taken from culture after CMV antigen stimulation. Receptors originate from a human donor in good health (CMV status not recorded). Some clones in this sample may be carry-over from other donors' samples. Both conserved end residues are part of each CDR3.

v_gene: TRBV5-1
j_gene: TRBJ2-7
len: 13
CDR3aa: CASSLEGATEQYF

v_gene: TRBV7-3
j_gene: TRBJ2-3
len: 17
CDR3aa: CASSPLPAPRRTDTQYF

v_gene: TRBV7-3
j_gene: TRBJ1-5
len: 16
CDR3aa: CARAFGGGWDNQPQHF

v_gene: TRBV7-2
j_gene: TRBJ2-1
len: 15
CDR3aa: CASSFDRLTYNEQFF

v_gene: TRBV6-1
j_gene: TRBJ1-6
len: 15
CDR3aa: CASSFIQGGDSPLHF

v_gene: TRBV28
j_gene: TRBJ1-1
len: 16
CDR3aa: CASSLFSGTGGTEAFF

v_gene: TRBV27
j_gene: TRBJ2-1
len: 13
CDR3aa: CASRYREDNEQFF

v_gene: TRBV7-2
j_gene: TRBJ1-2
len: 14
CDR3aa: CASSPTGPTGGYTF

v_gene: TRBV10-3
j_gene: TRBJ1-4
len: 14
CDR3aa: CAIRGAGQGEKLFF

v_gene: TRBV2
j_gene: TRBJ1-2
len: 13
CDR3aa: CASSLTGGIGYTF

v_gene: TRBV6-1
j_gene: TRBJ2-1
len: 14
CDR3aa: CASSEREGPNEQFF

v_gene: TRBV5-1
j_gene: TRBJ1-3
len: 17
CDR3aa: CASSLPGQGAGGNTIYF

v_gene: TRBV5-4
j_gene: TRBJ1-1
len: 16
CDR3aa: CASSPRGGWVNTEAFF

v_gene: TRBV25-1
j_gene: TRBJ1-6
len: 14
CDR3aa: CASSPGTGLSPLHF

v_gene: TRBV27
j_gene: TRBJ2-1
len: 16
CDR3aa: CASSPDGARGYNEQFF

v_gene: TRBV7-8
j_gene: TRBJ2-4
len: 13
CDR3aa: CASSSPRGTRYSF

v_gene: TRBV20-1
j_gene: TRBJ2-1
len: 15
CDR3aa: CSARDLTSGNNEQFF

v_gene: TRBV7-3
j_gene: TRBJ2-7
len: 14
CDR3aa: CAWKAGTRGYEQYF

v_gene: TRBV7-9
j_gene: TRBJ1-6
len: 15
CDR3aa: CASSLHGARDSPLHF

v_gene: TRBV6-2/TRBV6-3
j_gene: TRBJ2-1
len: 13
CDR3aa: CASSNNRYNEQFF

v_gene: TRBV27
j_gene: TRBJ1-2
len: 13
CDR3aa: CASSLRGDYGYTF

v_gene: TRBV28
j_gene: TRBJ1-1
len: 13
CDR3aa: CATSRGMNTEAFF

v_gene: TRBV7-3
j_gene: TRBJ2-4
len: 20
CDR3aa: CASSLHSPGLAEGAKNIQYF

v_gene: TRBV23-1
j_gene: TRBJ2-2
len: 17
CDR3aa: CASSQDGELVYTGELFF

v_gene: TRBV7-9
j_gene: TRBJ2-7
len: 16
CDR3aa: CASSHQATSMTYEQYF

v_gene: TRBV10-3
j_gene: TRBJ1-5
len: 15
CDR3aa: CAISEGQGGGQPQHF

v_gene: TRBV7-6
j_gene: TRBJ1-5
len: 16
CDR3aa: CASSLAGPLQNQPQHF

v_gene: TRBV20-1
j_gene: TRBJ2-1
len: 16
CDR3aa: CSARVTGTRTSNEQFF

v_gene: TRBV7-7
j_gene: TRBJ1-5
len: 15
CDR3aa: CASSPGQGVGQPQHF